One T cell receptor beta chain is described in this entry. This CDR3 is 17 amino acids long. The J segment lost 4 bases and the V segment lost 1 base, leaving 8 bases of the junction unmatched. CDR1 SGHVS and CDR2 FNYEAQ come from the germline V gene. These data belong to a study of early stage breast cancer tumors. The overall study: ER+/PR+/HER2- status applied to about 80% of the 16 invasive breast tumors.

The data were produced by immunoSEQ multiplex PCR, yet TCRdb's version contains in-frame clones alone and is incomplete. The sample gives approximately 52,000 clones, approximately 80% of which show up once; approximately 1.4% is in the top ten. Source material: blood. The rearrangement uses TRBV7-6 and TRBJ2-3, with TRBD2 identical over 10 bases. The TCR sequence derives from a person between 50 and 60 years old with breast cancer. CDR3 DNA: TGTGCCAGCAGCTTAGTGGGGACTAGCGTGGGCCCAGATACGCAGTATTTT. Its protein is CASSLVGTSVGPDTQYF.